The 8 T cell receptor beta chains reported below all come from one sample, sequenced in a study of cytomegalovirus exposure and HLA in healthy donors. 13 Jbeta primers and 60 Vbeta primers were used for the PCR. The assay was immunoSEQ multiplex PCR, and TCRdb's table has in-frame clones only and misses some. The table has around 160,000 clones, roughly four fifths seen once. Material: PBMCs. The receptors were gathered from a male donor in good health and CMV-seropositive.

V usage is TRBV9 and J usage is TRBJ1-3; 7 nucleotides agree with TRBD1. Germline V CDR1 and CDR2: SGDLS, YYNGEE. After removal of 0 bases from V and 3 bases from J, the junction contained 0 bases not matched to a gene. The CDR3 runs to 14 residues. The CDR3, as DNA: TGTGCCAGCAGCGTAGGACAGGGTGGAAACACCATATATTTT. Translating it yields CASSVGQGGNTIYF. The full variable domain, in which reference TRBV9 and TRBJ1-3 provide the parts outside the CDR3, is DSGVTQTPKHLITATGQRVTLRCSPRSGDLSVYWYQQSLDQGLQFLIQYYNGEERAKGNILERFSAQQFPDLHSELNLSSLELGDSALYFCASSVGQGGNTIYFGEGSWLTVV.

This sequence joins TRBV6-5 and TRBJ1-1; D is ambiguous. V dropped 5 bases and J dropped 6 bases, with 10 bases sitting between them. The germline V gene encodes CDR1 MNHEY and CDR2 SVGAGI. The CDR3 totals 12 residues. The CDR3 DNA sequence: TGTGCCAGCAGTGAGCGGTCGGCTGAAGCTTTCTTT. This sequence encodes CASSERSAEAFF.

This rearrangement joins TRBV18 to TRBJ2-1, with TRBD2 as a possible D gene (6 bases). The CDR3 length is 15 residues. Germline CDR1 reads KGHSH; CDR2 reads LQKENI. V lost 4 bases, J lost 4 bases, and 14 bases lay in between. The CDR3: CASSQGRDFYNEQFF. The CDR3, as DNA: TGTGCCAGCTCACAGGGCCGGGACTTTTACAATGAGCAGTTCTTC. Based on the CDR3 plus reference TRBV18 and TRBJ2-1, the full variable domain is NAGVMQNPRHLVRRRGQEARLRCSPMKGHSHVYWYRQLPEEGLKFMVYLQKENIIDESGMPKERFSAEFPKEGPSILRIQQVVRGDSAAYFCASSQGRDFYNEQFFGPGTRLTVL.

The chain uses TRBV2 and TRBJ1-6; D is perhaps TRBD1 (5 bases). Trimming stripped 6 bases from V and 7 bases from J, with 19 bases between. The CDR3 contains 16 residues. Germline V CDR1 and CDR2: SNHLY, FYNNEI. This CDR3 is CASRPTLRDSNSPLHF. In DNA, the CDR3 is TGTGCCAGCAGACCGACACTACGGGACTCAAATTCACCCCTCCACTTT. Together with reference TRBV2 and TRBJ1-6, the CDR3 gives the full variable domain: EPEVTQTPSHQVTQMGQEVILRCVPISNHLYFYWYRQILGQKVEFLVSFYNNEISEKSEIFDDQFSVERPDGSNFTLKIRSTKLEDSAMYFCASRPTLRDSNSPLHFGNGTRLTVT.

The chain combines TRBV6-1 with TRBJ1-1, with 8 bases identical to TRBD1. CDR1 is MNHNS and CDR2 is SASEGT in the germline V gene. The CDR3 spans 13 residues. Trimming at V came to 6 bases and at J to 4 bases, leaving 4 bases not matched to a gene. CDR3 DNA: TGTGCCAGCAGGGTAACAGGGGGCACTGAAGCTTTCTTT. Protein sequence: CASRVTGGTEAFF.

The sample holds one count of this clone. This sample includes further DNA sequences coding for the same CDR3. The chain employs TRBV11-2 and TRBJ1-1; 10 bases align to TRBD1. Germline V gene lookup returns CDR1 SGHAT and CDR2 FQNNGV. J gave up 5 bases and V 2 bases, and 2 bases lay outside the gene matches. The CDR3 sequence is 14 residues long. Here the CDR3 reads CASSLTGQGTEAFF. The DNA of the CDR3 is TGTGCCAGCAGCTTAACGGGACAGGGGACTGAAGCTTTCTTT. The whole variable domain, remainder taken from reference TRBV11-2 and TRBJ1-1, is EAGVAQSPRYKIIEKRQSVAFWCNPISGHATLYWYQQILGQGPKLLIQFQNNGVVDDSQLPKDRFSAERLKGVDSTLKIQPAKLEDSAVYLCASSLTGQGTEAFFGQGTRLTVV.

The chain combines TRBV5-1 with TRBJ1-1, with D tentatively TRBD1 (5 bases). The CDR3 covers 15 residues. Germline V gives CDR1 SGHRS, CDR2 YFSETQ. Trimming took off 4 bases at V and 9 bases at J, with 22 bases between the two ends. The CDR3: CASSPDSLISTQAFF. CDR3 nucleotide sequence: TGCGCCAGCAGCCCAGACAGTTTGATCTCTACTCAAGCTTTCTTT.

The chain has TRBV27 and TRBJ2-1, with TRBD2 as a possible D gene (6 bases). V dropped 8 bases and J dropped 2 bases, with 25 bases sitting between them. The germline V gene has CDR1 MNHEY and CDR2 SMNVEV (reference sequence). This CDR3 comprises 18 residues. CDR3 protein: CASFGAGTPDSPYNEQFF. CDR3 DNA sequence: TGTGCCAGCTTTGGGGCGGGGACCCCCGATTCGCCCTACAATGAGCAGTTCTTC.